This T cell receptor beta chain emerged from a study of identical twins (dated by TCRdb to about 2016). Broadly, across the study: To test whether fetal clonotypes persist, the study used deep sequencing on TCR alpha and beta repertoires from monozygotic twins, unrelated adults of various ages, and cord blood. To rule out contamination, replicate twin experiments were performed at different times with different library preparation protocols. Study-wide findings and limitations: Out-of-frame TCR alpha sharing in monozygotic twins was systematically underestimated by recombination models, whereas sharing between unrelated individuals was in agreement with the recombination models. Fewer insertions were carried by abundant cord blood beta clonotypes, a similar but weaker trend appeared in young adult naive repertoires, and no such trend appeared in memory repertoires. Conclusions relied on cross-sectional statistical analysis, since the same donors could not be followed over many years. Compared with coincidental sharing between unrelated individuals, an excess of low generation-probability sequences was observed among out-of-frame TCR alpha sequences shared between twins. Excess twin sharing in beta out-of-frame sequences was weaker because fewer shared sequences lowered the signal-to-noise ratio. Zero-insertion analyses could be partly confounded by invariant T cells such as MAIT and iNKT, though diverse VJ usage argued against such confounding for most clonotypes.

Preparation of the library involved 5' RACE. The sequencer listed for this sample is Illumina HiSeq 2000. A universal primer binding site was added through template switching, and the final cDNA carried a unique molecular identifier so that TCR cDNA molecules could be counted accurately. First-strand cDNA for TCR alpha and beta chains was synthesized from specific primers in the conserved constant-segment region. To control for contamination, each cDNA library was double barcoded with a SMART-Mk sample barcode plus Illumina barcodes. TruSeq adapter sequences and Illumina sample barcodes were added in two successive PCR steps. Sequencing of the TCR alpha and beta cDNA libraries was done on the Illumina HiSeq platform using custom primers. In the paper's pipeline: MiGEC processed the raw reads to extract unique molecular identifiers, while MiXCR was used to determine the CDR3 positions. For each individual, recombination models were inferred using an EM algorithm with the repgenHMM and IGoR tools. Shared clonotypes were analyzed with the tcR package in R, and sharing was normalized by the product of cloneset sizes. Out-of-frame nonproductive sequences were analyzed to study raw recombination free of thymic and clonal selection effects. The raw public reads went through TCRdb reprocessing: fastp at Q25, MiXCR clone calling, in-frame beta chains kept. Rows merge per CDR3 protein into single entries with the most common DNA and genes. TCRdb, not the original authors, processed these V and J calls. Present in this sample are around 670,000 distinct CDR3 sequences, less than 7% of which were seen just once. Roughly 1.6% of the sample rests with the top ten.

This clonotype was counted between two and nine times. No antigen is known for it. It has no much larger one-base neighbor in the sample; base qualities were not kept. Only healthy Caucasian donors were included. Three unrelated non-twin adults were additionally sequenced: a male aged 18 to 29, a male aged 50 to 59 and a female aged 50 to 59. Miltenyi CD45RO+ enrichment and human naive T-cell isolation kits were used to isolate memory (CD45RO+) and naive T cells from PBMC. Trimming takes 6 bases from V and 2 bases from J, and the germline ends sit 15 bases apart. The germline V gene encodes CDR1 MNHNS and CDR2 SASEGT. Spanning cysteine to phenylalanine, the CDR3 consists of 15 amino acids. Only CDR3 DNA is held: 45 bases, read in frame from base 1.

The receptor chain draws on TRBV6-1 and TRBJ2-3; the D gene is possibly TRBD1 or TRBD2, each agreeing over 5 bases. This clonotype originated in a man aged 18 to 30 in good health. Sequencing used naive T cells sorted from blood. What the cell subset or site label conveys for this sample: cells isolated with a human naive T-cell isolation kit. CDR3 reads: CASSNAGGDTDTQYF. At the DNA level, the sequence is TGTGCCAGCAGCAACGCTGGGGGTGACACAGATACGCAGTATTTT.